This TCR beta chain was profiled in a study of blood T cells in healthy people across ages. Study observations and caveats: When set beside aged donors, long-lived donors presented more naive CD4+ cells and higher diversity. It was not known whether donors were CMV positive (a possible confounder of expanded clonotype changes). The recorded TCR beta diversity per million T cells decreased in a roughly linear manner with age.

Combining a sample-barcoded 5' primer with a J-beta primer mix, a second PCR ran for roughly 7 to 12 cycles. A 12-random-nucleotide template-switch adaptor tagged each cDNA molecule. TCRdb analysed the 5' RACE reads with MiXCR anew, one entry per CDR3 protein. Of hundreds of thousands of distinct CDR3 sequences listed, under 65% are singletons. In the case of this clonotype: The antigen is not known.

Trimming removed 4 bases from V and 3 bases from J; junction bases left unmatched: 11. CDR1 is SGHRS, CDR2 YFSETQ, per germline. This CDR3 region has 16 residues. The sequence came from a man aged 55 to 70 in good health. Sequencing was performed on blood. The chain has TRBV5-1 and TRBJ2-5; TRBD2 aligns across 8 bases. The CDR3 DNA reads TGCGCCAGCAGCACGGGACCGGGACTAGAGAAAGAGACCCAGTACTTC. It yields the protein CASSTGPGLEKETQYF.